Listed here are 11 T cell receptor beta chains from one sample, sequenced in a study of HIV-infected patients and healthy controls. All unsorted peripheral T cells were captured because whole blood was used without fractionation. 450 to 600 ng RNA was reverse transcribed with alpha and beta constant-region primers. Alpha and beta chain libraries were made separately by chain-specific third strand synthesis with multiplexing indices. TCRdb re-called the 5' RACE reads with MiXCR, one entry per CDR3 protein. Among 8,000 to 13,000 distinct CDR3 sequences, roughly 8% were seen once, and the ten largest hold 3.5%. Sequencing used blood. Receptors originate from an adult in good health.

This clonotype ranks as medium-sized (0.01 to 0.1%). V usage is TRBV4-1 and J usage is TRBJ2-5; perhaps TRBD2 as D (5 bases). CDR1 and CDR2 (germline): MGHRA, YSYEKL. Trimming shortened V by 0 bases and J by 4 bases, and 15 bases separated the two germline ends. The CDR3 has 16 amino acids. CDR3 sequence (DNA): TGCGCCAGCAGCCAAGATCTCGAGTACGGACTAGAGACCCAGTACTTC. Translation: CASSQDLEYGLETQYF.

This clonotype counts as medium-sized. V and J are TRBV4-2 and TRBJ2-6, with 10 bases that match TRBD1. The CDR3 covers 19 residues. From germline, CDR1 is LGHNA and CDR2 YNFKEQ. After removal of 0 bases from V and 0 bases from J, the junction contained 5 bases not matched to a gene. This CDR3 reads CASSQDPGQGVSGANVLTF. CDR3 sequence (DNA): TGTGCCAGCAGCCAAGATCCCGGACAGGGGGTCTCTGGGGCCAACGTCCTGACTTTC.

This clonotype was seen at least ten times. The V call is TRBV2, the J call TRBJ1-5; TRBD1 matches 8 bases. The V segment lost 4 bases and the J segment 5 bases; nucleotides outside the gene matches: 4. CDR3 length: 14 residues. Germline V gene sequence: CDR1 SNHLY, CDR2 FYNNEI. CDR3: CASSGSGGHQPQHF. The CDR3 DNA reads TGTGCCAGCAGTGGTTCAGGGGGCCATCAGCCCCAGCATTTT.

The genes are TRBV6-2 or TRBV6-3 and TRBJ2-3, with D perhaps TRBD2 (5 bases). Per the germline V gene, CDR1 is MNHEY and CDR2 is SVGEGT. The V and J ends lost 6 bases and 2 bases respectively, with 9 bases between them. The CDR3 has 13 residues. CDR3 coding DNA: TGTGCCAGCAGCCAAGGACTCACAGATACGCAGTATTTT. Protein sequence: CASSQGLTDTQYF.

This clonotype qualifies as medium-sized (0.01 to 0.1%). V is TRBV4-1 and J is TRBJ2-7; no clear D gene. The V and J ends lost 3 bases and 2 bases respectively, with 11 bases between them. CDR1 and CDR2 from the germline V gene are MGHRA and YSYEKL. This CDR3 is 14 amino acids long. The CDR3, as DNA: TGCGCCAGCAGCCACCTAGGCACACCCTACGAGCAGTACTTC. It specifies CASSHLGTPYEQYF.

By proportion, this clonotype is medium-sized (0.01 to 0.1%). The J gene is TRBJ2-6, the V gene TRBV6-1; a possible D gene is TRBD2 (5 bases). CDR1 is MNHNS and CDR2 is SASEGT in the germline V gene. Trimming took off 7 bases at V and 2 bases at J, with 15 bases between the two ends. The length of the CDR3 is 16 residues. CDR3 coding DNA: TGTGCCAGCAACCCCCTAGCCGATCCTGGGGCCAACGTCCTGACTTTC. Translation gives CASNPLADPGANVLTF.

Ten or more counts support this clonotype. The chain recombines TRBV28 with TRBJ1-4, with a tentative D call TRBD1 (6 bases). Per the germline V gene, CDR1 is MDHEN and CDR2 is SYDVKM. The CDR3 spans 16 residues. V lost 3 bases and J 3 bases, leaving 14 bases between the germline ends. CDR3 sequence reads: CASSFSQGSSNEKLFF. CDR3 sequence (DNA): TGTGCCAGCAGTTTCTCACAGGGAAGCTCTAATGAAAAACTGTTTTTT.

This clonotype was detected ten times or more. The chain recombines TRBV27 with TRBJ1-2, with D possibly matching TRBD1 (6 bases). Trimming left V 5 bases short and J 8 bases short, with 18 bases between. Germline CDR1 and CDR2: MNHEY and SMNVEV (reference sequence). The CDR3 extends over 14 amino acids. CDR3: CASSLFGGGGGYTF. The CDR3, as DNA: TGTGCCAGCAGTCTATTTGGGGGCGGAGGGGGCTACACCTTC.

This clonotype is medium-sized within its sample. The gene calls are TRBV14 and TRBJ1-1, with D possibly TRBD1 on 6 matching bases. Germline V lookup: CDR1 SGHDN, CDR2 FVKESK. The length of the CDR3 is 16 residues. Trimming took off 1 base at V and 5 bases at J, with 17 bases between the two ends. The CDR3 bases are TGTGCCAGCAGCCAAGCGGGGGCAGGGAGGGTTACTGAAGCTTTCTTT. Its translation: CASSQAGAGRVTEAFF. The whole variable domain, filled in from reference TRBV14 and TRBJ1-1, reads EAGVTQFPSHSVIEKGQTVTLRCDPISGHDNLYWYRRVMGKEIKFLLHFVKESKQDESGMPNNRFLAERTGGTYSTLKVQPAELEDSGVYFCASSQAGAGRVTEAFFGQGTRLTVV.

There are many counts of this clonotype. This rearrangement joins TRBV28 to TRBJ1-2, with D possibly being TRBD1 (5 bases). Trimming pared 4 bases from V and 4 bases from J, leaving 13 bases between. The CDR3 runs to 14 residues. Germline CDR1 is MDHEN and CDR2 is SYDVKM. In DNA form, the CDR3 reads TGTGCCAGCAGTTCGCCCGGGACTACCTATGGCTACACCTTC. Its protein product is CASSSPGTTYGYTF.

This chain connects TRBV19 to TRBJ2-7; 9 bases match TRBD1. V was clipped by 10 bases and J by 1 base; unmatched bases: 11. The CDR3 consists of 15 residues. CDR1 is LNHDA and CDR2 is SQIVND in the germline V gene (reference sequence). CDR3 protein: CANSPPGQGSYEQYF. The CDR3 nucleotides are TGTGCCAACTCCCCCCCGGGACAGGGTTCCTACGAGCAGTACTTC.